This section outlines one T cell receptor (beta chain) sequence together with its context. The second PCR ran roughly 6 to 11 cycles with a sample-barcoded 5' primer and J-beta primers. TCRdb itself ran the 5' RACE reads through MiXCR, one entry per CDR3 protein. The data contain 1.8 million or so distinct CDR3 sequences, around 40% of them singletons. This specimen comes from a study of blood T cells in healthy people across ages. V lost 7 bases and J lost 3, with 12 bases in between. The length of the CDR3 is 13 residues. Germline V gives CDR1 SGHVS, CDR2 FQNEAQ. Donor samples were obtained from healthy Caucasian individuals from Russia, aged about 6 to 90.

The V call is TRBV7-8, the J call TRBJ1-1; a possible D gene is TRBD1 (5 bases). The specimen was blood. This clonotype was sampled from a human donor in good health. The CDR3 region has the DNA TGTGCCAGCACCCGAGGGGAGTACACTGAAGCTTTCTTT. It yields the protein CASTRGEYTEAFF.